The rows below give T cell receptor beta chains drawn from one sample of a study of Graves' ophthalmopathy and Graves' hyperthyroidism. MiXCR, applied by TCRdb to the multiplex PCR reads, yields one record per CDR3 protein. The sample records roughly 170,000 distinct CDR3 sequences, under 45% being singletons. Material for sequencing was peripheral blood. The receptors shown here come from a man under 40 with Graves' ophthalmopathy. Each CDR3 is given with its conserved first and last residue. D genes are given only for firm matches. Clone size is stated in some rows and not others, as once, few, many or a class when expanded.

D	V	J	size	DNA	CDR3
NA	TRBV7-3	TRBJ2-7	many	TGTGCCAGCAGCCCGTCCGGGACTCTACAAGGCGAGCAGTACTTC	CASSPSGTLQGEQYF
NA	TRBV2	TRBJ1-1	NA	TGTGCCAGCAGCCGACTGGGAACGACTGAAGCTTTCTTT	CASSRLGTTEAFF
NA	TRBV12-3/TRBV12-4	TRBJ1-1	NA	TGTGCCAGCAGTTTAACCGGGGTATGGAACACTGAAGCTTTCTTT	CASSLTGVWNTEAFF
TRBD1	TRBV6-5	TRBJ2-2	many	TGTGCCAGCGGGTGGGACAGGCACGGCGGGGAGCTGTTTTTT	CASGWDRHGGELFF
NA	TRBV6-2/TRBV6-3	TRBJ1-2	NA	TGTGCCAGCAGTTCCACAGGGCTTCGAGGCTACACCTTC	CASSSTGLRGYTF
NA	TRBV19	TRBJ2-3	NA	TGTGCCAGTAGACACAGCACAGATACGCAGTATTTT	CASRHSTDTQYF
NA	TRBV6-1	TRBJ1-1	NA	TGTGCCAGCAGAAAGGCCCGAGCTTTCTTT	CASRKARAFF
TRBD2	TRBV24-1	TRBJ2-5	many	TGTGCCACCTCCCCCCTAGCGGGCGGGGGGGAAGAGACCCAGTACTTC	CATSPLAGGGEETQYF
TRBD1	TRBV6-1	TRBJ1-5	many	TGTGCCAGCAGTAAGGGGGACAGGCGGAGCAATCAGCCCCAGCATTTT	CASSKGDRRSNQPQHF
NA	TRBV12-3/TRBV12-4	TRBJ1-1	NA	TGTGCCAGCAGTTTTTTCACGGCGAACACTGAAGCTTTCTTT	CASSFFTANTEAFF
NA	TRBV12-3/TRBV12-4	TRBJ1-2	many	TGTGCCAGCAGCCCCTCGGGTGGCCCCCGGGGCTACACCTTC	CASSPSGGPRGYTF
NA	TRBV28	TRBJ2-5	few	TGTGCCAGCAGTACCCCTTACAGGGCCGGGCGCCAAGAGACCCAGTACTTC	CASSTPYRAGRQETQYF
NA	TRBV3-1	TRBJ1-5	many	TGTGCCAGCAGCCTGAGAGTGGTGAATCAGCCCCAGCATTTT	CASSLRVVNQPQHF
NA	TRBV25-1	TRBJ2-5	NA	TGTGCCAGCAGTGTCCCTGGGGGATCTCAAGAGACCCAGTACTTC	CASSVPGGSQETQYF
TRBD1	TRBV11-2	TRBJ2-5	NA	TGTGCCAGCAGCTTAAATGAGGCGGTCAGGGGGCGGCAGACCCAGTACTTC	CASSLNEAVRGRQTQYF
NA	TRBV29-1	TRBJ1-2	many	TGCAGCGTTGAGGTGTGGGATGGCTACACCTTC	CSVEVWDGYTF
NA	TRBV2	TRBJ1-2	once	TGTGCCAGCCGCCGGGGGCAGAACCTAAACTATGGCTACACCTTC	CASRRGQNLNYGYTF
NA	TRBV27	TRBJ2-6	many	TGTGCCAGCAGTTTGAAGGGATACTACTCTGGGGCCAACGTCCTGACTTTC	CASSLKGYYSGANVLTF
NA	TRBV28	TRBJ1-5	NA	TGTGCCAACAGTCCTCGACAGATCGGCAATCAGCCCCAGCATTTT	CANSPRQIGNQPQHF
NA	TRBV6-5	TRBJ2-5	many	TGTGCCAGCAGACCGAGGGGATTCCGACAAGAGACCCAGTACTTC	CASRPRGFRQETQYF
NA	TRBV20-1	TRBJ1-1	NA	TGCACACGAGTGACTGAAGCTTTCTTT	CTRVTEAFF
NA	TRBV27	TRBJ2-1	many	TGTGCCAGCAGTTTATCCCCCTACGGGGATGAGCAGTTCTTC	CASSLSPYGDEQFF
TRBD2	TRBV18	TRBJ2-5	NA	TGTGCCAGCGCGGGACTAGCGGAAGAGACCCAGTACTTC	CASAGLAEETQYF
TRBD1	TRBV28	TRBJ2-7	NA	TGTGCCAGCAGTACTCCGGGACAGGGGTTTTTCGAGCAGTACTTC	CASSTPGQGFFEQYF
NA	TRBV6-1	TRBJ1-2	many	TGTGCCAGCAGTCAAACAGTTTACTATGGCTACACCTTC	CASSQTVYYGYTF
NA	TRBV11-1	TRBJ1-1	many	TGTGCCAGCAGCTTAGAGGGGTGGGGCAGGGAGGTCCCTGAAGCTTTCTTT	CASSLEGWGREVPEAFF
NA	TRBV19	TRBJ1-1	many	TGTGCCGTCAGCCTTGGACGGAACACTGAAGCTTTCTTT	CAVSLGRNTEAFF
NA	TRBV15	TRBJ2-5	many	TGTGCCACCAGCAGAGTCGGGGGCACCCCCATAGAGACCCAGTACTTC	CATSRVGGTPIETQYF
NA	TRBV6-5	TRBJ1-6	many	TGTGCCAGCAGTTACTCTCAGAGCTCCTATAATTCACCCCTCCACTTT	CASSYSQSSYNSPLHF
NA	TRBV11-2	TRBJ1-5	few	TGTGCCAGCAGCCAACAGATGAGTTTAGGCAATCAGCCCCAGCATTTT	CASSQQMSLGNQPQHF
TRBD2	TRBV27	TRBJ2-5	many	TGTGCCAGCAGTGGGACTAGCGCAACCCAAGAGACCCAGTACTTC	CASSGTSATQETQYF
NA	TRBV2	TRBJ1-1	NA	TGTGCCAGCAAGGTATTGCAGGATCGAGCTTTCTTT	CASKVLQDRAFF
NA	TRBV6-1	TRBJ1-1	NA	TGTGCCAGCAGTGAGTTACTTCTCCCGAACACTGAAGCTTTCTTT	CASSELLLPNTEAFF